These 31 T cell receptor beta chains were all obtained from the same sample, sequenced in a study of metastatic and nonmetastatic thyroid tumors. TCRdb re-analyzed the PCR reads using MiXCR. The top ten clones hold roughly a tenth of a sample with 35,000 to 50,000 clones, roughly 3.2% of them seen once. Patients were all untreated before their thyroid surgery. The material sequenced was blood. Receptor source: a female donor with papillary thyroid cancer or a benign thyroid nodule (not recorded which). Some clones in this sample may be carry-over from other donors' samples.

This clone was found a few times. J is TRBJ1-2 and V is TRBV9, with D unresolved. This CDR3 has 13 residues. Germline V gene lookup returns CDR1 SGDLS and CDR2 YYNGEE. V lost 2 bases and J 5 bases, leaving 10 bases between the germline ends. This CDR3 reads CASSVGGEYGYTF. The CDR3 DNA reads as TGTGCCAGCAGCGTCGGAGGAGAGTATGGCTACACCTTC. The variable domain in full, completed from reference TRBV9 and TRBJ1-2, reads DSGVTQTPKHLITATGQRVTLRCSPRSGDLSVYWYQQSLDQGLQFLIQYYNGEERAKGNILERFSAQQFPDLHSELNLSSLELGDSALYFCASSVGGEYGYTFGSGTRLTVV.

This clone was observed at least ten times. The chain uses TRBV28 and TRBJ2-7, with D perhaps TRBD2 (7 bases). CDR1 is MDHEN, CDR2 SYDVKM, per germline. This CDR3 spans 14 amino acids. V gave up 4 bases and J gave up 7 bases, with 17 bases separating them. The CDR3 region is CASSSEGGAREQYF. The CDR3 DNA follows: TGTGCCAGCAGTTCAGAGGGGGGGGCGCGGGAGCAGTACTTC.

In this sample, this clone turned up many times. The chain combines TRBV7-6 with TRBJ2-2, with 14 bases matching TRBD2. Germline lookup yields CDR1 SGHVS and CDR2 FNYEAQ. Trimming at V came to 1 base and at J to 6 bases, leaving 1 base not matched to a gene. This CDR3 has 16 amino acids. The CDR3 DNA reads as TGTGCCAGCAGCTTAGAGGGACTAGCGGGAGCCGGGGAGCTGTTTTTT. Translating it yields CASSLEGLAGAGELFF. The entire variable domain, with the rest obtained from reference TRBV7-6 and TRBJ2-2, is as follows: GAGVSQSPRYKVTKRGQDVALRCDPISGHVSLYWYRQALGQGPEFLTYFNYEAQQDKSGLPNDRFSAERPEGSISTLTIQRTEQRDSAMYRCASSLEGLAGAGELFFGEGSRLTVL.

In its sample, this clone was seen many times. This chain uses TRBV11-3 with TRBJ2-7, with a possible D match to TRBD1 (6 bases). V shed 5 bases and J shed 5 bases, with 10 bases lying between them. Germline assignment: CDR1 SGHNT and CDR2 YENEEA. This CDR3 comprises 12 residues. CDR3 DNA sequence: TGTGCCAGCAGCCGCCGGGACAACGAGCAGTACTTC. It codes for CASSRRDNEQYF.

This clone has just a few counts. J is TRBJ1-1 and V is TRBV28; tentatively, D is TRBD1 (5 bases). V lost 6 bases and J lost 1, with 9 bases in between. The CDR3 covers 13 residues. Germline V gives CDR1 MDHEN, CDR2 SYDVKM. CDR3 sequence reads: CASRGQGNTEAFF. As DNA, the CDR3 is TGTGCCAGCAGGGGGCAGGGGAACACTGAAGCTTTCTTT.

This clone has at least ten counts. It may be a read error: a sequence one base away is much more abundant. Written as DNA, the CDR3 is TGTGCCAGCTCCGGGGATTGGGGCTACGAGCAGTACTTC. Its protein product is CASSGDWGYEQYF. The chain carries TRBV27 and TRBJ2-7, with D tentatively TRBD2 (5 bases). Germline V gene lookup returns CDR1 MNHEY and CDR2 SMNVEV (reference sequence). Deletions cut 8 bases from V and 3 bases from J, with 14 bases between. This CDR3 is 13 amino acids long.

This clone was detected a few times. The chain recombines TRBV5-1 with TRBJ1-2, with no clear D. Germline lookup yields CDR1 SGHRS and CDR2 YFSETQ. V lost 0 bases, J lost 0 bases, and 18 bases lay in between. CDR3 length: 18 amino acids. The chain's CDR3 is CASSLGHTGHNSNYGYTF. CDR3 nucleotides: TGCGCCAGCAGCTTGGGGCACACCGGTCACAATTCTAACTATGGCTACACCTTC.

This clone was seen a handful of times. The CDR3 DNA is TGTGCCACCAGTGGGATTAGCGGGGGCTGGGGTGAGCAGTTCTTC. Its protein product is CATSGISGGWGEQFF. The J gene is TRBJ2-1, the V gene TRBV24-1, with 9 bases matching TRBD2. J gave up 9 bases and V 5 bases, and 10 bases lay outside the gene matches. The CDR3 extends over 15 amino acids. Germline V lookup: CDR1 KGHDR, CDR2 SFDVKD.

This clone was counted only a few times. V usage is TRBV6-5 and J usage is TRBJ2-3; TRBD2 agrees at 7 bases. The ends lost 4 bases at V and 4 bases at J; junction bases unmatched: 11. The germline V gene has CDR1 MNHEY and CDR2 SVGAGI. The CDR3 is 16 residues long. CDR3 bases: TGTGCCAGCAGTTGCCAGTGGGCGGGAGATTCAGATACGCAGTATTTT. As protein: CASSCQWAGDSDTQYF.

This clone has a count of ten or more. This specimen includes other DNA sequences encoding the same CDR3. The chain uses TRBV5-1 and TRBJ1-2, with D possibly TRBD1 on 5 matching bases. The germline V gene encodes CDR1 SGHRS and CDR2 YFSETQ. The CDR3 is 13 amino acids. V was clipped by 0 bases and J by 8 bases, with 11 bases between them. The CDR3 bases are TGCGCCAGCAGCTTGGAAGGGGAAGTGGGCTACACCTTC. Protein: CASSLEGEVGYTF.

The chain has TRBV28 and TRBJ1-2; a possible D gene is TRBD1 (6 bases). The CDR3 is 13 amino acids. CDR1 and CDR2 (germline): MDHEN, SYDVKM. The V and J ends lost 5 bases and 4 bases respectively, with 11 bases between them. In nucleotides, the CDR3 is TGTGCCAGCAGTCCCGGGACACCCTATGGCTACACCTTC. Translating gives CASSPGTPYGYTF.

This clone is labeled as medium-sized. The gene calls are TRBV12-5 and TRBJ1-3; no reliable D call. The V and J ends lost 3 bases and 0 bases respectively, with 3 bases between them. This CDR3 spans 13 amino acids. Germline V gene lookup returns CDR1 LGHNT and CDR2 FRNRAP. The CDR3 is CASGFNSGNTIYF. The CDR3 bases are TGTGCTAGTGGTTTCAACTCTGGAAACACCATATATTTT.

A word on this clone: Compared with germline, one end of the junction differs, possibly owing to a read error. The rearrangement uses TRBV20-1 and TRBJ1-2; TRBD1 might be the D (5 bases). The CDR3 spans 13 residues. Germline CDR1 reads DFQATT; CDR2 reads SNEGSKA (reference sequence). CDR3 region: CSASPTQGWGYAF. CDR3 nucleotides: TGTAGTGCTAGCCCCACCCAGGGTTGGGGCTACGCCTTC.

The sample holds a few counts of this clone. This chain connects TRBV20-1 to TRBJ2-7; 9 nucleotides align to TRBD1. V lost 1 base to trimming and J lost 6 bases; unmatched junction nucleotides: 7. Germline assignment: CDR1 DFQATT and CDR2 SNEGSKA (reference sequence). This CDR3 spans 14 amino acids. CDR3 nucleotide sequence: TGCAGTGCTAGAGCGGGACAGGGAGTCTTCGAGCAGTACTTC. Protein product: CSARAGQGVFEQYF.

This clone was seen repeatedly, ten times or more. J is TRBJ1-4 and V is TRBV10-3; D is possibly TRBD1 (5 bases). The germline V gene has CDR1 ENHRY and CDR2 SYGVKD. V was trimmed by 10 bases and J by 6 bases, leaving 9 bases between them. This CDR3 region has 11 residues. CDR3 sequence reads: CATGHYEKLFF. Written as DNA, the CDR3 is TGTGCCACCGGACACTATGAAAAACTGTTTTTT.

This chain uses TRBV20-1 with TRBJ2-5, with 10 bases aligning to TRBD2. The CDR3 runs 15 residues. J lost 1 base, V lost 1 base, and 3 bases had no gene match. Germline V gene sequence: CDR1 DFQATT, CDR2 SNEGSKA (reference sequence). The CDR3 is CSARGGLAFQETQYF. CDR3 coding DNA: TGCAGTGCTAGAGGGGGACTAGCGTTCCAAGAGACCCAGTACTTC.

This clone was detected many times. The genes are TRBV7-3 and TRBJ2-1; D is perhaps TRBD1 (5 bases). Trimming stripped 2 bases from V and 9 bases from J, with 11 bases between. This CDR3 contains 13 residues. The V gene's germline CDR1 is SGHTA and CDR2 FQGTGA. The CDR3 DNA follows: TGTGCCAGCAGCTTACAAGGACAAGGTGAGCAGTTCTTC. Its protein is CASSLQGQGEQFF. Based on the CDR3 plus reference TRBV7-3 and TRBJ2-1, the full variable domain is GAGVSQTPSNKVTEKGKYVELRCDPISGHTALYWYRQSLGQGPEFLIYFQGTGAADDSGLPNDRFFAVRPEGSVSTLKIQRTERGDSAVYLCASSLQGQGEQFFGPGTRLTVL.

In its sample, this clone was seen many times. V gene TRBV5-1 combines with J gene TRBJ2-1, with D possibly being TRBD1 (7 bases). The CDR3 is 19 residues long. Germline CDR1 is SGHRS and CDR2 is YFSETQ. V dropped 2 bases and J dropped 0 bases, with 21 bases sitting between them. The CDR3 bases are TGCGCCAGCAGCTTACAGGGGCCAACTAGCTTCAGCTCCTACAATGAGCAGTTCTTC. Amino acids: CASSLQGPTSFSSYNEQFF.

This clone came up a few times. This rearrangement joins TRBV27 to TRBJ2-2, with 9 bases identical to TRBD1. Germline V gene data show CDR1 as MNHEY and CDR2 as SMNVEV (reference sequence). CDR3 length: 17 residues. V shed 1 base and J 5 bases; nucleotides not matched to a gene: 8. CDR3 sequence reads: CASSLFPGQGSTGELFF. CDR3 coding DNA: TGTGCCAGCAGTTTATTCCCGGGACAGGGTTCGACCGGGGAGCTGTTTTTT.

This clone has more than one count but fewer than ten. The CDR3 here is CAISESLVGTNTGELFF. Written as DNA, the CDR3 is TGTGCCATCAGTGAGTCTTTGGTCGGGACAAACACCGGGGAGCTGTTTTTT. The chain couples TRBV10-3 to TRBJ2-2, with D possibly TRBD1 on 6 matching bases. The CDR3 contains 17 residues. Between the trimmed V and J ends, which lost 0 bases and 2 bases, there was a span of 13 bases. Looked up from germline, CDR1 is ENHRY and CDR2 is SYGVKD.

This clone showed up many times. The J gene is TRBJ2-1, the V gene TRBV29-1; D perhaps matches TRBD2 (6 bases). The V end was cut by 4 bases, the J end by 2 bases, with 24 bases between. The germline V gene encodes CDR1 SQVTM and CDR2 ANQGSEA. The CDR3 sequence is 18 residues long. The CDR3 sequence is CSVVLWLGLANTYNEQFF. DNA of the CDR3: TGCAGCGTTGTATTATGGTTGGGCCTAGCGAATACCTACAATGAGCAGTTCTTC.

This clone was counted many times. The chain recombines TRBV7-2 with TRBJ1-1, with 7 bases matching TRBD1. The trim removed 5 bases at V and 11 bases at J, leaving 11 bases unmatched. This CDR3 region has 13 residues. The germline V gene encodes CDR1 SGHTA and CDR2 FQGNSA. The CDR3 loop is CASSQISGGKAFF. In DNA form, the CDR3 reads TGTGCCAGCAGCCAGATTTCAGGGGGTAAGGCTTTCTTT.

The rearrangement links TRBV5-1 to TRBJ2-1; D is unclear. Germline V gene lookup returns CDR1 SGHRS and CDR2 YFSETQ. This CDR3 is built from 12 residues. V was shortened by 6 bases and J by 5 bases, with 9 bases between the two germline ends. The CDR3, as DNA: TGCGCCAGCAACGAGTACAACAATGAGCAGTTCTTC. This sequence encodes CASNEYNNEQFF.

This clone was observed at least ten times. The chain recombines TRBV5-1 with TRBJ2-5; D unclear. V was trimmed by 1 base and J by 1 base, leaving 8 bases between them. Germline loops: CDR1 SGHRS, CDR2 YFSETQ. CDR3 size: 14 residues. The CDR3 bases are TGCGCCAGCAGCTTGAGTGGGCGCCAAGAGACCCAGTACTTC. Amino acid sequence: CASSLSGRQETQYF. The full variable domain, completed using reference TRBV5-1 and TRBJ2-5, is KAGVTQTPRYLIKTRGQQVTLSCSPISGHRSVSWYQQTPGQGLQFLFEYFSETQRNKGNFPGRFSGRQFSNSRSEMNVSTLELGDSALYLCASSLSGRQETQYFGPGTRLLVL.

This clone was seen repeatedly, ten times or more. V and J are TRBV7-9 and TRBJ1-4; D not certain. The V and J ends lost 2 bases and 4 bases respectively, with 5 bases between them. CDR3 length equals 13 residues. The germline gives CDR1 SEHNR, CDR2 FQNEAQ (reference sequence). This CDR3 reads CASSLMSNEKLFF. The CDR3 DNA reads as TGTGCCAGCAGCTTAATGAGTAATGAAAAACTGTTTTTT.

A few counts support this clone. This sequence joins TRBV3-1 and TRBJ2-3; a possible D gene is TRBD1 (5 bases). Per the germline V gene, CDR1 is LGHDT and CDR2 is YNNKEL (reference sequence). This CDR3 spans 17 amino acids. V dropped 5 bases and J dropped 5 bases, with 23 bases sitting between them. CDR3 nucleotides: TGTGCCAGCAGCGACACCCATTACAAGGAAAGGGGAGATACGCAGTATTTT. Its protein is CASSDTHYKERGDTQYF.

This clone has ten or more counts. This chain links TRBV6-2 or TRBV6-3 with TRBJ1-1, with D unclear. The CDR3 is 15 residues long. V gave up 0 bases and J gave up 0 bases, with 8 bases separating them. Germline CDR1 and CDR2: MNHEY and SVGEGT. The CDR3 is CASSYSGALNTEAFF. The CDR3 nucleotides are TGTGCCAGCAGTTACTCGGGAGCCTTGAACACTGAAGCTTTCTTT.

This clone was seen a handful of times. CDR3 nucleotides: TGCAGTGTCATACTAGCGCGGGGCACCGGGGAGCTGTTTTTT. Its translation: CSVILARGTGELFF. The V call is TRBV20-1, the J call TRBJ2-2; 7 bases agree with TRBD2. This CDR3 has 14 amino acids. After removal of 7 bases from V and 4 bases from J, the junction contained 9 bases not matched to a gene. From germline, CDR1 is DFQATT and CDR2 SNEGSKA (reference sequence).

The J gene is TRBJ2-3, the V gene TRBV6-1, with D tentatively TRBD2 (7 bases). Per the germline V gene, CDR1 is MNHNS and CDR2 is SASEGT. V was cut by 1 base and J by 1 base, with 12 bases left in between. This CDR3 region has 16 residues. CDR3 region: CASSEGAGAGTDTQYF. The CDR3 DNA reads TGTGCCAGCAGTGAAGGGGCGGGGGCTGGCACAGATACGCAGTATTTT.

This clone was picked up many times. V usage is TRBV13 and J usage is TRBJ1-6; D remains ambiguous. In germline, CDR1 is PRHDT, CDR2 FYEKMQ (reference sequence). Deletions cut 5 bases from V and 9 bases from J, with 14 bases between. The CDR3 extends over 14 amino acids. CDR3 bases: TGTGCCAGCAGCCTCGGGTTGGGAGGTTCACCCCTCCACTTT. Residues: CASSLGLGGSPLHF.

This clone was observed many times. V and J are TRBV20-1 and TRBJ1-3; TRBD1 aligns across 7 bases. CDR1 is DFQATT and CDR2 is SNEGSKA in the germline V gene (reference sequence). CDR3 length: 14 residues. Unmatched junction bases numbered 5, after V lost 2 bases and J lost 4 bases. The CDR3 DNA sequence: TGCAGTGCTAGACCACAGGGGTCCGGAAACACCATATATTTT. Amino acids: CSARPQGSGNTIYF.